A single sample is the source of the 18 T cell receptor beta chains below, sequenced in a study of blood T cell repertoires in COVID-19. The protocol was immunoSEQ multiplex PCR, while the TCRdb copy is restricted to in-frame clones and leaves out a portion. Altogether about 140,000 clones are present, around 80% being singletons, with the ten largest covering 13%. Sequencing used peripheral blood. The receptors were gathered from a man older than 75 with acute or convalescent COVID-19.

The chain combines TRBV2 with TRBJ1-5; 9 nucleotides match TRBD1. The V gene end was trimmed by 0 bases and the J gene end by 1 base; junction bases not matched to a gene: 4. From germline, CDR1 is SNHLY and CDR2 FYNNEI. The CDR3 consists of 17 residues. In DNA form, the CDR3 reads TGTGCCAGCAGTGAAGCGAGAGGACAGGGGAGCAATCAGCCCCAGCATTTT. It codes for CASSEARGQGSNQPQHF.

The genes are TRBV19 and TRBJ1-1; D is unclear. The length of the CDR3 is 12 residues. The V gene lost 7 bases and the J gene lost 0 bases, with 6 bases spanning the gap. CDR1 is LNHDA, CDR2 SQIVND, per germline (reference sequence). The CDR3 DNA follows: TGTGCCAGTAAACACCTGAACACTGAAGCTTTCTTT. It is translated as CASKHLNTEAFF.

The CDR3 region is CASSLSRVGTDTQYF. CDR3 in DNA: TGCGCCAGCAGTCTCTCGAGGGTTGGCACAGATACGCAGTATTTT. The chain joins TRBV4-3 to TRBJ2-3, with D tentatively TRBD2 (5 bases). Trimming cost V 6 bases and J 1 base, with 14 bases left between them. Germline V lookup: CDR1 LGHNA, CDR2 YSLEER. The CDR3 runs 15 residues.

The V and J genes are TRBV4-1 and TRBJ1-6; a possible D gene is TRBD1 (5 bases). CDR1 is MGHRA, CDR2 YSYEKL, per germline. V was pared by 3 bases and J by 7 bases, with 19 bases between. This CDR3 is 17 amino acids long. The CDR3 DNA sequence: TGCGCCAGCAGCCAGGAGGGCAGGGTCATGGGGAATTCACCCCTCCACTTT. It translates to CASSQEGRVMGNSPLHF.

This clone appeared a single time. The J gene is TRBJ1-1, the V gene TRBV5-4, with 9 bases matching TRBD1. Germline V gene sequence: CDR1 SGHNT, CDR2 YYREEE (reference sequence). This CDR3 is built from 17 residues. J was trimmed by 4 bases and V by 4 bases; bases with no gene match: 14. CDR3 in DNA: TGTGCCAGCAGCCCGACAGGGGACAGGGTCGGGGGCACTGAAGCTTTCTTT. Its protein product is CASSPTGDRVGGTEAFF.

The V call is TRBV5-6, the J call TRBJ2-2; maybe TRBD1 (5 bases). The CDR3 is made up of 13 amino acids. Trimming shortened V by 4 bases and J by 6 bases, and 10 bases separated the two germline ends. Germline-derived CDR1 and CDR2 are SGHDT and YYEEEE. Here the CDR3 DNA reads TGTGCCAGCAGCCGCAGGGTGGCCGGGGAGCTGTTTTTT. Encoded protein: CASSRRVAGELFF.

The chain employs TRBV20-1 and TRBJ1-2; D might be TRBD1 (6 bases). Deletions cut 3 bases from V and 4 bases from J, with 24 bases between. The CDR3 runs 17 residues. Germline V gene data show CDR1 as DFQATT and CDR2 as SNEGSKA (reference sequence). The CDR3 DNA reads TGCAGTGCTAGTAGGGGGAGTTTTAGGGGTAGTCCCTATGGCTACACCTTC. This encodes CSASRGSFRGSPYGYTF.

This clone has just a few counts. The chain combines TRBV19 with TRBJ2-7; TRBD1 matches 7 bases. The CDR3 has 14 amino acids. Germline V gives CDR1 LNHDA, CDR2 SQIVND (reference sequence). Losses at the gene ends were 4 bases for V and 3 bases for J; bases not matched to a gene: 6. The CDR3 DNA follows: TGTGCCAGTAGTACGACAGGGACCGGCTACGAGCAGTACTTC. Translating it yields CASSTTGTGYEQYF.

This chain connects TRBV19 to TRBJ1-4, with 8 bases that match TRBD1. V shed 5 bases and J 7 bases; nucleotides not matched to a gene: 6. CDR1 LNHDA and CDR2 SQIVND come from the germline V gene (reference sequence). CDR3 size: 14 residues. CDR3 protein: CASSADREGEKLFF. The CDR3 DNA follows: TGTGCCAGTAGTGCGGACAGGGAAGGTGAAAAACTGTTTTTT.

The V call is TRBV4-1, the J call TRBJ2-4, with 7 bases lining up with TRBD1. This CDR3 has 15 residues. Germline CDR1 and CDR2: MGHRA and YSYEKL. Germline trimming cut 4 bases from V and 5 bases from J; bases unmatched to any gene: 8. In DNA form, the CDR3 reads TGCGCCAGCAGCCTCCTCAGACAGGGCCAAAACATTCAGTACTTC. It translates to CASSLLRQGQNIQYF.

The CDR3 spells CASSLNYRVSSYNSPLHF. The DNA for the CDR3 is TGTGCCAGCAGCCTCAATTACCGGGTGAGCTCCTATAATTCACCCCTCCACTTT. This chain links TRBV11-2 with TRBJ1-6; D unresolved. Trimming left V 5 bases short and J 0 bases short, with 17 bases between. The CDR3 sequence is 18 residues long. CDR1 SGHAT and CDR2 FQNNGV come from the germline V gene.

This clone was seen a few times. Other DNA sequences in the sample encode the same CDR3. This chain uses TRBV28 with TRBJ1-1, with D possibly matching TRBD1 (6 bases). V lost 2 bases, J lost 1 base, and 8 bases lay in between. Germline values: CDR1 MDHEN, CDR2 SYDVKM. The CDR3 is 14 residues long. Here the CDR3 reads CASSLPTGNTEAFF. The CDR3 nucleotides are TGTGCCAGCAGTTTACCGACAGGGAACACTGAAGCTTTCTTT.

The chain couples TRBV18 to TRBJ1-1; 8 bases are a match to TRBD1. Germline trimming cut 5 bases from V and 5 bases from J; bases unmatched to any gene: 7. The CDR3 consists of 14 residues. The germline V gene encodes CDR1 KGHSH and CDR2 LQKENI. In DNA, the CDR3 is TGTGCCAGCTCATATACAGGGGGGGAAACTGAAGCTTTCTTT. It yields the protein CASSYTGGETEAFF.

The chain combines TRBV6-2 or TRBV6-3 with TRBJ2-3, with 8 bases fitting TRBD1. The germline CDR1 and CDR2 sequences are MNHEY and SVGEGT. Unmatched junction bases numbered 4, after V lost 6 bases and J lost 5 bases. This CDR3 contains 13 residues. The CDR3 coding sequence is TGTGCCAGCAGCTCGACAGGGGAAGATACGCAGTATTTT. Residues: CASSSTGEDTQYF.

The chain is built from TRBV24-1 and TRBJ1-5; 8 positions match TRBD1. This CDR3 contains 15 residues. J was trimmed by 2 bases and V by 3 bases; bases with no gene match: 2. The germline V gene encodes CDR1 KGHDR and CDR2 SFDVKD. The DNA of the CDR3 is TGTGCCACCAGTGATCCGGGACAGGGCAATCAGCCCCAGCATTTT. Translated: CATSDPGQGNQPQHF.

This clone came up a few times. The rearrangement links TRBV19 to TRBJ1-5; weak D call: TRBD1 (5 bases). The V end lost 2 bases, the J end lost 11 bases, and 19 bases lay between the germline ends. The CDR3 spans 15 residues. Germline V gene lookup returns CDR1 LNHDA and CDR2 SQIVND (reference sequence). In DNA, the CDR3 is TGTGCCAGTAGTATAAAGGGGCGGGGTACGGAGACCCAGCATTTT. This encodes CASSIKGRGTETQHF.

The J gene is TRBJ2-5, the V gene TRBV5-4; possibly TRBD2 for D (5 bases). CDR1 and CDR2 from the germline V gene are SGHNT and YYREEE (reference sequence). Trimming removed 4 bases at V and 1 base at J, with 8 bases between. The CDR3 has 13 amino acids. Written as DNA, the CDR3 is TGTGCCAGCAGCCCGGGATCCCAAGAGACCCAGTACTTC. Amino acids: CASSPGSQETQYF.

The gene calls are TRBV2 and TRBJ2-3, with unresolved D. The ends were cut back, 2 bases at V and 0 bases at J, with 9 bases in the middle. Germline CDR1 and CDR2: SNHLY and FYNNEI. The CDR3 length is 15 residues. This chain's CDR3 is CASSEMYSSTDTQYF. CDR3 bases: TGTGCCAGCAGTGAAATGTACTCTAGCACAGATACGCAGTATTTT. The complete variable domain, with remaining parts taken from reference TRBV2 and TRBJ2-3, reads EPEVTQTPSHQVTQMGQEVILRCVPISNHLYFYWYRQILGQKVEFLVSFYNNEISEKSEIFDDQFSVERPDGSNFTLKIRSTKLEDSAMYFCASSEMYSSTDTQYFGPGTRLTVL.